This T cell receptor beta chain was captured in a study of T cells in Graves' hyperthyroidism and ophthalmopathy. From germline, CDR1 is SGHVS and CDR2 FNYEAQ. The CDR3 is 17 residues long. Trimming took 1 base from V and 2 from J; bases not matched to a gene: 10. From RNA transcripts, TCR beta CDR3 regions were amplified. The HTBI set primed first-round TCR CDR3 RT-PCR. From the multiplex PCR reads, TCRdb called clonotypes with MiXCR, one entry per CDR3 protein. The data hold about 840,000 distinct CDR3 sequences, with roughly 40% observed a single time. Pregnant or lactating patients were excluded, as were those with uncontrolled infection or other autoimmune disease.

Sequencing used blood. The sequence was obtained from a man aged 18 to 29 with Graves' hyperthyroidism. The chain employs TRBV7-6 and TRBJ2-5; TRBD2 aligns across 7 bases. The CDR3 here is CASSLVVGSGIQETQYF. Here the CDR3 DNA reads TGTGCCAGCAGCTTAGTAGTAGGGAGCGGGATTCAAGAGACCCAGTACTTC.